This TCR beta chain was observed in a study of blood T cell repertoires in COVID-19. Sequenced by immunoSEQ multiplex PCR; TCRdb stores in-frame clones only, minus some. The profile shows about 240,000 clones, more than 85% of them singletons. With 4 bases clipped from V and 7 bases from J, the junction kept 3 bases outside the gene matches. Per the germline V gene, CDR1 is WSHSY and CDR2 is SAAADI. CDR3 size: 13 residues. The material sequenced was peripheral blood. The sequence derives from a woman aged 50 to 60 with COVID-19, enrolled during active disease. The chain joins TRBV10-2 to TRBJ1-5; the match to TRBD1 covers 8 bases. This chain's CDR3 is CASSAGGRQPQHF. In nucleotides, the CDR3 is TGCGCCAGCAGTGCAGGGGGCAGGCAGCCCCAGCATTTT.